This is a list of T cell receptor beta chains from one sample in a study of blood T cell repertoires in COVID-19. Generated by immunoSEQ multiplex PCR, the TCRdb table keeps only in-frame clones and is missing some. In the table there are about 350,000 clones, roughly 90% of which are singletons. Sequenced material: peripheral blood. Receptor source: a woman aged 55 to 70 with COVID-19, enrolled during active disease. CDR3s include the opening cysteine and the closing phenylalanine or tryptophan. D genes are given only for firm matches. Size is stated for part of the rows, as once, few or many counts, or as a class when the clone is expanded.

cdr3_length,v_call,clone_size,j_call,d_call,cdr3_nt,cdr3_aa
14,TRBV5-6,.,TRBJ2-3,TRBD2,TGTGCCAGCAGCCAGACTAGCGGCACAGATACGCAGTATTTT,CASSQTSGTDTQYF
13,TRBV5-1,.,TRBJ1-4,.,TGCGCCAGCAGCCAACAGCAGAATGAAAAACTGTTTTTT,CASSQQQNEKLFF
15,TRBV2,.,TRBJ1-1,TRBD1,TGTGCCAGCAGTGATGGACAGGGGGCGCGAACTGAAGCTTTCTTT,CASSDGQGARTEAFF
12,TRBV12-3/TRBV12-4,.,TRBJ2-1,.,TGTGCCAGCATCAATAGGGGGGGTGAGCAGTTCTTC,CASINRGGEQFF
14,TRBV2,few,TRBJ1-4,.,TGTGCCAGCCGGAGCCGAGGAGCTAATGAAAAACTGTTTTTT,CASRSRGANEKLFF
17,TRBV10-1,.,TRBJ1-5,.,TGCGCCAGCAGTGAGAAGCTTTTGGCGGATAGCAATCAGCCCCAGCATTTT,CASSEKLLADSNQPQHF
15,TRBV19,few,TRBJ1-5,TRBD1,TGTGCCAGTACCCCCGGGACAGCGAGCGATCAGCCCCAGCATTTT,CASTPGTASDQPQHF
17,TRBV6-2/TRBV6-3,.,TRBJ1-5,TRBD1,TGTGCCAGCAGTTACTCGAATCGACAGGGGAGCAATCAGCCCCAGCATTTT,CASSYSNRQGSNQPQHF
18,TRBV18,.,TRBJ1-2,.,TGTGCCAGCTCACCTTCGACCGGGACTGCAGGAAGTAACTATGGCTACACCTTC,CASSPSTGTAGSNYGYTF
14,TRBV4-1,.,TRBJ2-5,TRBD1,TGCGCCAGCAGCCAAGCGACAGGGCGGGAGACCCAGTACTTC,CASSQATGRETQYF
14,TRBV10-2,.,TRBJ2-1,TRBD2,TGCGCCATCCATAGCGGGGGTTCCTACAATGAGCAGTTCTTC,CAIHSGGSYNEQFF
15,TRBV6-5,.,TRBJ2-7,TRBD2,TGTGCCAGCAGAACAACTAGCGGGGGGTTCTACGAGCAGTACTTC,CASRTTSGGFYEQYF
14,TRBV6-6,.,TRBJ1-1,.,TGTGCCAGCAGGCCTCAGGGGCGGAACACTGAAGCTTTCTTT,CASRPQGRNTEAFF
16,TRBV9,.,TRBJ2-2,TRBD2,TGTGCCAGCAGCTTCCTAGCGGGGGTTGGAACCGGGGAGCTGTTTTTT,CASSFLAGVGTGELFF
17,TRBV28,.,TRBJ1-3,.,TGTGCCAGCATCCTGGGAGGGGCTTCCCTCTCTGGAAACACCATATATTTT,CASILGGASLSGNTIYF
14,TRBV5-1,.,TRBJ1-4,.,TGCGCCAGCAGCATTGCGGGGAATAATGAAAAACTGTTTTTT,CASSIAGNNEKLFF
13,TRBV12-3/TRBV12-4,.,TRBJ1-1,.,TGTGCCAGCTTCGGGGTAATGAACACTGAAGCTTTCTTT,CASFGVMNTEAFF
15,TRBV11-2,.,TRBJ1-2,TRBD1,TGTGCCAGCAGAAACAGGGGCAGGGGCGACTATGGCTACACCTTC,CASRNRGRGDYGYTF
15,TRBV11-2,.,TRBJ1-6,.,TGTGCCAGCAGCTTAATCCAGGGAGGGATTACACCCCTCCACTTT,CASSLIQGGITPLHF
12,TRBV11-3,.,TRBJ2-1,.,TGTGCCAGCAGCCCCGGGTCCAATGAGCAGTTCTTC,CASSPGSNEQFF
13,TRBV18,.,TRBJ1-1,.,TGTGCCAGCTCACCGATTATCGGTGATGAAGCTTTCTTT,CASSPIIGDEAFF
16,TRBV2,.,TRBJ2-2,TRBD2,TGTGCCAGCAGTCCGGCGGGGGGTCGGGTCACCGGGGAGCTGTTTTTT,CASSPAGGRVTGELFF
14,TRBV6-5,few,TRBJ1-4,TRBD1,TGTGCCAGCAGAAGGGACAGGGGGTTGGAAAAACTGTTTTTT,CASRRDRGLEKLFF
16,TRBV19,.,TRBJ1-4,TRBD1,TGTGCCAGTAGTAGGACAGGGGGCTCAACTAATGAAAAACTGTTTTTT,CASSRTGGSTNEKLFF
18,TRBV7-3,.,TRBJ2-3,TRBD2,TGTGCCAGCAGCGGATCCAAACTAGCGGGGGTCCGGGGAGATACGCAGTATTTT,CASSGSKLAGVRGDTQYF
14,TRBV18,.,TRBJ1-1,.,TGTGCCAGCATGAACTCTGGAGGGCCCACTGAAGCTTTCTTT,CASMNSGGPTEAFF
14,TRBV6-5,.,TRBJ2-1,TRBD2,TGTGCCAGTTCTGGACTAGCGGAATACAATGAGCAGTTCTTC,CASSGLAEYNEQFF
14,TRBV5-1,.,TRBJ2-3,.,TGCGCCAGCAGCGCTTCCAGCGGCACAGATACGCAGTATTTT,CASSASSGTDTQYF
14,TRBV6-6,.,TRBJ1-5,.,TGTGCCAGCAGGTATCAGCGGAGCAATCAGCCCCAGCATTTT,CASRYQRSNQPQHF
14,TRBV6-5,.,TRBJ2-6,.,TGTGCCAGCAGTTCAGGGACTGGGGCCAACGTCCTGACTTTC,CASSSGTGANVLTF
11,TRBV27,.,TRBJ2-6,.,TGTGCCAGCACCCTGGCCAACGTCCTGACTTTC,CASTLANVLTF
17,TRBV5-1,.,TRBJ1-3,TRBD1,TGCGCCAGCAGCTTCGCCGGGACAGGGGACTCCGGAAACACCATATATTTT,CASSFAGTGDSGNTIYF
16,TRBV5-1,.,TRBJ1-3,.,TGCGCCAGCAGCTCAAACAGCAGGAATGGTGGAAACACCATATATTTT,CASSSNSRNGGNTIYF
16,TRBV19,.,TRBJ1-2,TRBD1,TGTGCCAGTAGTACAGATCGGGACAGCGGTAACTATGGCTACACCTTC,CASSTDRDSGNYGYTF
14,TRBV27,.,TRBJ1-1,.,TGTGCCAGCAGGGGGAGGTATGGGAGCACTGAAGCTTTCTTT,CASRGRYGSTEAFF
16,TRBV11-2,.,TRBJ2-7,.,TGTGCCAGCAGCTTAACCCCACGGGACATGGGAAGAGAGCAGTACTTC,CASSLTPRDMGREQYF
17,TRBV5-3,.,TRBJ2-1,TRBD2,TGTGCCAGAAGCAGCGAGCGCGGGGGACCCGCTTACAATGAGCAGTTCTTC,CARSSERGGPAYNEQFF
15,TRBV5-1,.,TRBJ2-1,TRBD2,TGCGCCAGCAGCTTGGGCGGGGGGGCCGTCAATGAGCAGTTCTTC,CASSLGGGAVNEQFF
17,TRBV30,few,TRBJ1-5,.,TGTGCCTCCGGGGCAGGGGTAGGTCGATCGGGCAATCAGCCCCAGCATTTT,CASGAGVGRSGNQPQHF
15,TRBV7-9,.,TRBJ1-3,.,TGTGCCAGCAGCCCCCCTCCAGGGACTGGAAACACCATATATTTT,CASSPPPGTGNTIYF
16,TRBV5-6,.,TRBJ1-2,TRBD1,TGTGCCAGCAGCCGATACGTACGGGGGACAGGGCATGGCTACACCTTC,CASSRYVRGTGHGYTF
18,TRBV15,.,TRBJ2-4,.,TGTGCCACCAGCAGAGTAGGCAGGGGCGCCGTAGCCAAAAACATTCAGTACTTC,CATSRVGRGAVAKNIQYF
12,TRBV2,.,TRBJ1-1,.,TGTGCCAGCCAGCGGTCGGGAACTGAAGCTTTCTTT,CASQRSGTEAFF
13,TRBV9,.,TRBJ1-2,.,TGTGCCAGCAGGACCAATACGGGCTATGGCTACACCTTC,CASRTNTGYGYTF
16,TRBV9,.,TRBJ2-2,.,TGTGCCAGCAGCCCCAGACAAGCCCCAAACACCGGGGAGCTGTTTTTT,CASSPRQAPNTGELFF
15,TRBV6-6,.,TRBJ1-1,TRBD1,TGTGCCAGCGGAAAGGGACAGGGGTGGGACACTGAAGCTTTCTTT,CASGKGQGWDTEAFF
13,TRBV11-3,.,TRBJ2-1,.,TGTGCCAGCAGCCCCCCCCCGGGGAATGAGCAGTTCTTC,CASSPPPGNEQFF
16,TRBV3-1/TRBV3-2,.,TRBJ1-1,.,TGTGCCAGCAGCTTCAGGGGTCGTCGGACCTACACTGAAGCTTTCTTT,CASSFRGRRTYTEAFF
16,TRBV28,few,TRBJ1-5,TRBD1,TGTGCCAGCAGTTTACGTCCGGGACAGGGCATTCAGCCCCAGCATTTT,CASSLRPGQGIQPQHF
15,TRBV28,.,TRBJ1-5,.,TGTGCCAGCAGCTCAGGAGGGTCCGGCAATCAGCCCCAGCATTTT,CASSSGGSGNQPQHF